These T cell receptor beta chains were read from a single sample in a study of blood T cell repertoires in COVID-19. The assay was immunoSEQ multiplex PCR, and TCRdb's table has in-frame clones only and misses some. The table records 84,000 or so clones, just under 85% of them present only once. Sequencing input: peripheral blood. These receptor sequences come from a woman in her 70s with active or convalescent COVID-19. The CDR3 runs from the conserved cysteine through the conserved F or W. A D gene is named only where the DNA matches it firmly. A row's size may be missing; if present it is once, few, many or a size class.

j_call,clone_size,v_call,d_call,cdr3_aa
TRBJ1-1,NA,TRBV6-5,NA,CASSWTVNTEAFF
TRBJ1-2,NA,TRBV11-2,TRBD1,CASSLLQGALGYGYTF
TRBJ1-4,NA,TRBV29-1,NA,CSAGAANEKLFF
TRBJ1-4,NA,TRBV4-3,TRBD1,CASSQDETGRGEKLFF
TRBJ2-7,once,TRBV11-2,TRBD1,CASSLDGGQTFSYEQYF
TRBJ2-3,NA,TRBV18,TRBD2,CASSSGGSLPTDTQYF
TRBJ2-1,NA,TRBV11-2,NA,CASSSRQEAYNEQFF
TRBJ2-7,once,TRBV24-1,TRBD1,CATSGAGTGGGEQYF
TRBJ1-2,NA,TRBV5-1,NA,CASSHPSVTGSPNYGYTF
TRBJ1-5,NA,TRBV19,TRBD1,CASKGGLGQPQHF
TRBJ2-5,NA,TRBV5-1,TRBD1,CASSPQGAQETQYF
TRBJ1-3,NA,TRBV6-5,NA,CASNLSGNTIYF
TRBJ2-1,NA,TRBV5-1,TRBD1,CASSLEQGVNEQFF
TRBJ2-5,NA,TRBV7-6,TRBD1,CASSLGQIQETQYF
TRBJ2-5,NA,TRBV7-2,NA,CASGGGPVWETQYF
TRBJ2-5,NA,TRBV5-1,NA,CASSFDPGEQETQYF
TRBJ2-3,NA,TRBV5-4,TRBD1,CASSSGQGRTDTQYF
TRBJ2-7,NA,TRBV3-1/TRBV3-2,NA,CASSQQEGEYEQYF
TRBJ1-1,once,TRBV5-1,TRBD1,CASSPTGGPMNTEAFF
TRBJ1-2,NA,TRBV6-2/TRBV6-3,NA,CASSYGAGANYGYTF
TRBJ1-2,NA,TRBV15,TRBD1,CATKFDRGLIYGYTF